This entry lists 19 T cell receptor beta chains sequenced from one sample in a study of CD8 T cells in ankylosing spondylitis (TCRdb year 2017). Libraries were made using 5' RACE. TCRdb records Illumina HiSeq 2500 as the sequencer. Clones were called with MiXCR by TCRdb after fastp trimmed the public reads at Q25, and only in-frame beta chains were retained. When rows share a CDR3 protein, they turn into one entry using the most common DNA and genes. The sample table contains about 100,000 distinct CDR3 sequences; only one count was recorded for 8.5% to 9% of them. The ten largest account for 4% to 5.5% of the sample. Sequencing used blood, either unsorted or a sorted T cell fraction (not recorded which). These receptors originate from a male donor with ankylosing spondylitis or in good health (not recorded which).

As regards this clonotype: It may be a read error: a sequence one base away is much more abundant. The V call is TRBV28, the J call TRBJ1-2; D might be TRBD1 (5 bases). The CDR3 totals 15 residues. V was shortened by 6 bases and J by 4 bases, with 18 bases between the two germline ends. In germline, CDR1 is MDHEN, CDR2 SYDVKM. The CDR3 here is CASSQGSDGAYGYTF. DNA of the CDR3: TGTGCCAGCAGCCAGGGCAGCGACGGGGCCTATGGCTACACCTTC.

This clonotype came up many times. The chain's CDR3 is CASSRSEGEETQYF. CDR3 nucleotides: TGTGCCAGCAGCCGATCTGAGGGGGAAGAGACCCAGTACTTC. This chain links TRBV3-1 with TRBJ2-5, with D maybe TRBD1 (6 bases). The germline V gene has CDR1 LGHDT and CDR2 YNNKEL (reference sequence). The CDR3 contains 14 residues. V was shortened by 4 bases and J by 3 bases, with 12 bases between the two germline ends.

This clonotype was detected ten times or more. V usage is TRBV20-1 and J usage is TRBJ2-7; TRBD2 might be the D (5 bases). CDR3 length equals 14 residues. Germline-derived CDR1 and CDR2 are DFQATT and SNEGSKA (reference sequence). V lost 0 bases and J 7 bases, leaving 16 bases between the germline ends. The DNA of the CDR3 is TGCAGTGCTAGAGATCTGGCGGCCGGGAATGAGCAGTACTTC. The encoded protein is CSARDLAAGNEQYF.

This clonotype was seen repeatedly, ten times or more. The chain links TRBV5-1 to TRBJ2-7; TRBD1 might be the D (6 bases). V was pared by 4 bases and J by 2 bases, with 13 bases between. CDR1 and CDR2 (germline): SGHRS, YFSETQ. This CDR3 is built from 14 residues. The DNA for the CDR3 is TGCGCCAGCAGCCTCCGGGACAAAGCCTACGAGCAGTACTTC. This codes for CASSLRDKAYEQYF.

This clonotype showed up many times. The CDR3 spells CAIRRELNSNQPQHF. CDR3 nucleotide sequence: TGTGCCATCAGAAGAGAACTAAATAGCAATCAGCCCCAGCATTTT. V usage is TRBV10-3 and J usage is TRBJ1-5, with unresolved D. The ends were cut back, 6 bases at V and 0 bases at J, with 12 bases in the middle. The CDR3 totals 15 residues. The germline gives CDR1 ENHRY, CDR2 SYGVKD.

The V gene is TRBV5-1, the J gene TRBJ2-5, with D hard to call. The germline V and J ends were trimmed by 3 bases and 2 bases, with 8 bases remaining between them. Germline V gene data show CDR1 as SGHRS and CDR2 as YFSETQ. This CDR3 comprises 13 residues. The CDR3 nucleotides read TGCGCCAGCAGCTCGCGAAAACAAGAGACCCAGTACTTC. Translated: CASSSRKQETQYF.

The chain carries TRBV12-3 or TRBV12-4 and TRBJ1-5, with 8 bases matching TRBD1. The junction had 5 bases not matched to a gene; V was cut back by 3 bases and J by 4 bases. This CDR3 contains 15 residues. The CDR3 here is CASSFGQGGNQPQHF. The CDR3 coding sequence is TGTGCCAGCAGTTTCGGACAGGGCGGTAATCAGCCCCAGCATTTT.

In this sample, this clonotype turned up many times. The V gene is TRBV2, the J gene TRBJ2-1; tentative D call: TRBD1 (6 bases). The germline V and J ends were trimmed by 8 bases and 2 bases, with 22 bases remaining between them. Germline V gene data show CDR1 as SNHLY and CDR2 as FYNNEI. The CDR3 covers 17 residues. CDR3 sequence reads: CASGAGNWDITYNEQFF. The CDR3 DNA sequence: TGTGCCAGCGGCGCAGGGAACTGGGACATAACCTACAATGAGCAGTTCTTC. The complete variable domain, with remaining parts taken from reference TRBV2 and TRBJ2-1, reads EPEVTQTPSHQVTQMGQEVILRCVPISNHLYFYWYRQILGQKVEFLVSFYNNEISEKSEIFDDQFSVERPDGSNFTLKIRSTKLEDSAMYFCASGAGNWDITYNEQFFGPGTRLTVL.

This clonotype was picked up many times. This chain uses TRBV9 with TRBJ2-3; D may be TRBD1 (6 bases). This CDR3 has 15 amino acids. Germline CDR1 and CDR2: SGDLS and YYNGEE. Trimming shortened V by 0 bases and J by 4 bases, and 12 bases separated the two germline ends. CDR3 in amino acids: CASSVGRGLADTQYF. CDR3 nucleotide sequence: TGTGCCAGCAGCGTAGGCAGGGGCCTCGCAGATACGCAGTATTTT.

This clonotype has a count of ten or more. The V gene is TRBV3-1, the J gene TRBJ2-5, with 7 bases matching TRBD1. V lost 1 base and J lost 2; bases outside the gene matches: 4. Per germline, CDR1 LGHDT and CDR2 YNNKEL (reference sequence). The CDR3 is 15 amino acids. CDR3 loop: CASSQGPGQQETQYF. CDR3 sequence (DNA): TGTGCCAGCAGCCAAGGACCGGGACAGCAAGAGACCCAGTACTTC.

Notes on this clonotype: Just one base apart from a much larger clone, this may be a read error. V usage is TRBV7-8 and J usage is TRBJ1-5; 8 bases match TRBD1. The CDR3 sequence is 14 residues long. Germline CDR1 and CDR2: SGHVS and FQNEAQ. CDR3 sequence reads: CANSPGTGPKPQHF. The CDR3 nucleotides are TGTGCCAACAGCCCCGGGACAGGACCGAAGCCCCAGCATTTT.

This clonotype was found many times. V is TRBV20-1 and J is TRBJ2-3, with TRBD2 identical over 7 bases. This CDR3 region has 15 residues. The junction had 12 bases not matched to a gene; V was cut back by 5 bases and J by 4 bases. Germline CDR1 is DFQATT and CDR2 is SNEGSKA (reference sequence). This chain's CDR3 is CSADHPRGGADTQYF. The DNA of the CDR3 is TGCAGTGCTGATCACCCCCGCGGGGGTGCAGATACGCAGTATTTT.

This clonotype was seen repeatedly, ten times or more. This chain connects TRBV5-1 to TRBJ2-5, with 11 nucleotides matching TRBD2. This CDR3 spans 16 amino acids. V shed 3 bases, J shed 3 bases, and the junction held 7 bases outside the gene matches. Germline-derived CDR1 and CDR2 are SGHRS and YFSETQ. As DNA, the CDR3 is TGCGCCAGCAGCTCAGTCCCGGGACTAGCGGAAGAGACCCAGTACTTC. Translation: CASSSVPGLAEETQYF.

This clonotype was counted only a few times. This rearrangement joins TRBV7-8 to TRBJ1-1, with D tentatively TRBD1 (6 bases). Deletions cut 4 bases from V and 0 bases from J, with 18 bases between. CDR3 length: 17 residues. CDR1 is SGHVS and CDR2 is FQNEAQ in the germline V gene. CDR3 nucleotide sequence: TGTGCCAGCAGCTCAACCTGGGGGGGGCGCGTGAACACTGAAGCTTTCTTT. Amino acid sequence: CASSSTWGGRVNTEAFF.

This clonotype was counted at least ten times. This chain connects TRBV19 to TRBJ2-5, with a tentative D call TRBD2 (6 bases). This CDR3 contains 14 residues. Trimming cost V 5 bases and J 3 bases, with 13 bases left between them. The V gene's germline CDR1 is LNHDA and CDR2 SQIVND (reference sequence). The CDR3 coding sequence is TGTGCCAGTAGTGCGTCACCGGGAGAAGAGACCCAGTACTTC. Translation: CASSASPGEETQYF.

This clonotype has at least ten counts. The V call is TRBV5-6, the J call TRBJ1-5; weak D call: TRBD1 (5 bases). The CDR3 consists of 14 residues. V was pared by 1 base and J by 3 bases, with 8 bases between. CDR1 is SGHDT and CDR2 is YYEEEE in the germline V gene. The DNA for the CDR3 is TGTGCCAGCAGCTTGCAGGGAAACAATCAGCCCCAGCATTTT. Encoded protein: CASSLQGNNQPQHF.

The chain has TRBV19 and TRBJ2-1; D uncertain. V lost 5 bases and J lost 10, with 12 bases in between. The CDR3 is 12 amino acids. Germline loops: CDR1 LNHDA, CDR2 SQIVND (reference sequence). In DNA form, the CDR3 reads TGTGCCAGTAGTTTGTCCGGCCTAGAGCAGTTCTTC. Translating it yields CASSLSGLEQFF.

This clonotype has a count of ten or more. The gene calls are TRBV25-1 and TRBJ2-1, with TRBD1 matching over 8 bases. This CDR3 has 16 amino acids. V trimming: 7 bases; J trimming: 1 base; junction bases outside the gene matches: 9. Germline values: CDR1 MGHDK, CDR2 SYGVNS. CDR3 in DNA: TGTGCCAGCATAGGAAGGCGACAGGGGTCCTACAATGAGCAGTTCTTC. This sequence encodes CASIGRRQGSYNEQFF.

This clonotype was seen at least ten times. The genes are TRBV9 and TRBJ2-2; maybe TRBD2 (5 bases). The CDR3 runs 13 residues. Germline V gene sequence: CDR1 SGDLS, CDR2 YYNGEE. The germline V and J ends were trimmed by 0 bases and 7 bases, with 7 bases remaining between them. CDR3 nucleotide sequence: TGTGCCAGCAGCGTAGGAGGGAGCGGGGAGCTGTTTTTT. Protein: CASSVGGSGELFF.